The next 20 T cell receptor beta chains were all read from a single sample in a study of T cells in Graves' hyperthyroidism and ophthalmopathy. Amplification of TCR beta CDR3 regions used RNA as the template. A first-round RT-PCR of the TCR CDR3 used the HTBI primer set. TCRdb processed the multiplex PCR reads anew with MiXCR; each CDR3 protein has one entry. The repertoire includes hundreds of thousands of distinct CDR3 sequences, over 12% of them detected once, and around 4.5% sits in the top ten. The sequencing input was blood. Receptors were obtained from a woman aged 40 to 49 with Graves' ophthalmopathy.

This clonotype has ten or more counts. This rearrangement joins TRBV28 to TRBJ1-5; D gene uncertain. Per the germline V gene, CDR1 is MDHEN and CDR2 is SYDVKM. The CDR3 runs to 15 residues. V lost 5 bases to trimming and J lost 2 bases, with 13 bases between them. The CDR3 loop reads CASSTPGRRNQPQHF. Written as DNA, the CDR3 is TGTGCCAGCAGTACACCAGGCAGACGCAATCAGCCCCAGCATTTT.

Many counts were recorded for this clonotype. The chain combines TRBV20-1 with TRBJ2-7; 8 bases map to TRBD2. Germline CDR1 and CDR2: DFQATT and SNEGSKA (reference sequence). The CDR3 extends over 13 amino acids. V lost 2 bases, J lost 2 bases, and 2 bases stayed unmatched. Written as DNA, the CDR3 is TGCAGTGCTAGAACTAGCGGCCCCTACGAGCAGTACTTC. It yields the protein CSARTSGPYEQYF.

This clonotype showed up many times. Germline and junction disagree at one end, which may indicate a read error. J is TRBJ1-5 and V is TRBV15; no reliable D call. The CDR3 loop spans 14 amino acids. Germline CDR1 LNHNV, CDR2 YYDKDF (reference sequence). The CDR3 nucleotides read TGTGCCACCAGTAGAGAGAGAGGGCCTCAGCCCCAGCATTTT. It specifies CATSRERGPQPQHF.

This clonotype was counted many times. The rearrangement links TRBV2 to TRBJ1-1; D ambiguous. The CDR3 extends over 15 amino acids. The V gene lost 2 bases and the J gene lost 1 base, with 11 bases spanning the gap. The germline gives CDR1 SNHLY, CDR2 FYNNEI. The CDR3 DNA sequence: TGTGCCAGCAGTGAATATACAACAGAGAACACTGAAGCTTTCTTT. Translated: CASSEYTTENTEAFF.

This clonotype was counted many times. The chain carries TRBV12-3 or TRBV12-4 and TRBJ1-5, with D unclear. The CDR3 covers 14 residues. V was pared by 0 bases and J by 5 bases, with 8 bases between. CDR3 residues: CASSLASVDQPQHF. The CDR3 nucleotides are TGTGCCAGCAGTTTAGCAAGCGTGGATCAGCCCCAGCATTTT.

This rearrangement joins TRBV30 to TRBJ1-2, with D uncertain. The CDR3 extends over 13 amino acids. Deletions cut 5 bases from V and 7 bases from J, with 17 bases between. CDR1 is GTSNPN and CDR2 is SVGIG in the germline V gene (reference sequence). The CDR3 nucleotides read TGTGCCTGGGAGGAGGGCGGATATGGTGGCTACACCTTC. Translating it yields CAWEEGGYGGYTF.

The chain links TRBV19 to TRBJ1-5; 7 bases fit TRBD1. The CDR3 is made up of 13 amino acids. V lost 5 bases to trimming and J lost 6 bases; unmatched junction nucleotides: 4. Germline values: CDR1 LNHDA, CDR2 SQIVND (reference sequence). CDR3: CASSESGGQPQHF. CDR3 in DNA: TGTGCCAGTAGTGAGTCAGGGGGTCAGCCCCAGCATTTT.

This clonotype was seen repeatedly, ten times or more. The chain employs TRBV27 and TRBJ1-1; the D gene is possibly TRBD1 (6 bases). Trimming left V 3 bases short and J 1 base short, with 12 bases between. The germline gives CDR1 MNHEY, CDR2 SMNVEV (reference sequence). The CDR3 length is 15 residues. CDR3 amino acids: CASSLTQGRNTEAFF. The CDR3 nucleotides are TGTGCCAGCAGTTTGACTCAGGGGAGGAACACTGAAGCTTTCTTT.

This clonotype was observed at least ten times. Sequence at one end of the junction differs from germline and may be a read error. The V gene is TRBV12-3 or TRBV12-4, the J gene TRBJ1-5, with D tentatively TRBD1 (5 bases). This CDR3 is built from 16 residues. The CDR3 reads CASSLVLGPSNQPQHF. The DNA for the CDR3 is TGTGCCAGCAGCTTAGTATTGGGACCGAGCAATCAGCCCCAGCATTTT.

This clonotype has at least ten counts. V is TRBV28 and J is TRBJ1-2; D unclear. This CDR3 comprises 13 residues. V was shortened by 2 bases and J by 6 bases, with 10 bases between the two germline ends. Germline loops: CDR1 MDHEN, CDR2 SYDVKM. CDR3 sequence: CASSLIGVDGYTF. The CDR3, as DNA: TGTGCCAGCAGTTTAATTGGGGTAGATGGCTACACCTTC.

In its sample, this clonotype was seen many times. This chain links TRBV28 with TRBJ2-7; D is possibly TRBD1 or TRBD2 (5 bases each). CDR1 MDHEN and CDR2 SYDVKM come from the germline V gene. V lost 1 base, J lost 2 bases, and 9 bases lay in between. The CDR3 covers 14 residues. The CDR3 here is CASSLFSGPYEQYF. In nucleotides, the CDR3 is TGTGCCAGCAGTTTATTCTCGGGACCCTACGAGCAGTACTTC. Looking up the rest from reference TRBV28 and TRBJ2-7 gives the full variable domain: DVKVTQSSRYLVKRTGEKVFLECVQDMDHENMFWYRQDPGLGLRLIYFSYDVKMKEKGDIPEGYSVSREKKERFSLILESASTNQTSMYLCASSLFSGPYEQYFGPGTRLTVT.

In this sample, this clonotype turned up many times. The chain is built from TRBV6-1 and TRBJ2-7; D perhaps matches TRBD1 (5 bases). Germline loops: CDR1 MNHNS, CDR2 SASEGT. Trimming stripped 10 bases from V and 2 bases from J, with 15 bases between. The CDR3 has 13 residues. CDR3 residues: CATTHDSTYEQYF. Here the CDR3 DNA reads TGTGCCACTACCCACGACAGCACCTACGAGCAGTACTTC.

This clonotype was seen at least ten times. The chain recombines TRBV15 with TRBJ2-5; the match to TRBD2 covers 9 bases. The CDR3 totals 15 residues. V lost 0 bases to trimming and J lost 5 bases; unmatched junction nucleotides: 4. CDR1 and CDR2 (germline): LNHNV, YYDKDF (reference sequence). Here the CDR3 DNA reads TGTGCCACCAGCAGAGATCTAGCGGGACGTGAGACCCAGTACTTC. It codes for CATSRDLAGRETQYF. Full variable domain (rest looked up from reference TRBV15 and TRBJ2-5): DAMVIQNPRYQVTQFGKPVTLSCSQTLNHNVMYWYQQKSSQAPKLLFHYYDKDFNNEADTPDNFQSRRPNTSFCFLDIRSPGLGDTAMYLCATSRDLAGRETQYFGPGTRLLVL.

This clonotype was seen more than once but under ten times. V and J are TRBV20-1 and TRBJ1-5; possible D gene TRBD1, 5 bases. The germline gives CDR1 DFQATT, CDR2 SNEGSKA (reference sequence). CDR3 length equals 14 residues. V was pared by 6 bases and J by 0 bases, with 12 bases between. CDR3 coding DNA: TGCAGTGCAGGGGCGCGGAGTAGCAATCAGCCCCAGCATTTT. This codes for CSAGARSSNQPQHF.

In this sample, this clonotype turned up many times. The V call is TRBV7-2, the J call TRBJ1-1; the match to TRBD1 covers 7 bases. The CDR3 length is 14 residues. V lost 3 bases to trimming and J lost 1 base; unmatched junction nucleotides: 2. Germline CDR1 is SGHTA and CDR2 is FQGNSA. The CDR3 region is CASSFYRGNTEAFF. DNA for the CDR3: TGTGCCAGCAGCTTTTACAGGGGGAACACTGAAGCTTTCTTT.

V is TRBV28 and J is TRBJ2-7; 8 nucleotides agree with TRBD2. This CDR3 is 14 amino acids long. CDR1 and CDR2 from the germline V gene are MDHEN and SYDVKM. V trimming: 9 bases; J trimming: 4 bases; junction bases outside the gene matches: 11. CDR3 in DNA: TGTGCCAGTTCTACCCCCCAGCGGGAGTACGAGCAGTACTTC. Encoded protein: CASSTPQREYEQYF.

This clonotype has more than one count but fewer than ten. CDR3 DNA: TGTGCCAGCAGGGAGGGAATCCCCTACGAGCAGTACTTC. As protein: CASREGIPYEQYF. The genes are TRBV28 and TRBJ2-7; tentatively, D is TRBD2 (6 bases). Germline CDR1 reads MDHEN; CDR2 reads SYDVKM. This CDR3 is built from 13 residues. Trimming stripped 6 bases from V and 2 bases from J, with 11 bases between. Looking up the rest from reference TRBV28 and TRBJ2-7 gives the full variable domain: DVKVTQSSRYLVKRTGEKVFLECVQDMDHENMFWYRQDPGLGLRLIYFSYDVKMKEKGDIPEGYSVSREKKERFSLILESASTNQTSMYLCASREGIPYEQYFGPGTRLTVT.

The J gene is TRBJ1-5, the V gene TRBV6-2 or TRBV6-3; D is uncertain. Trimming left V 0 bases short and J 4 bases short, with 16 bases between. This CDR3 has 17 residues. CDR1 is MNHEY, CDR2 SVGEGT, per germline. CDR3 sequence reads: CASSYSYDTTGNQPQHF. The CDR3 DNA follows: TGTGCCAGCAGTTACTCGTATGACACGACGGGAAATCAGCCCCAGCATTTT.

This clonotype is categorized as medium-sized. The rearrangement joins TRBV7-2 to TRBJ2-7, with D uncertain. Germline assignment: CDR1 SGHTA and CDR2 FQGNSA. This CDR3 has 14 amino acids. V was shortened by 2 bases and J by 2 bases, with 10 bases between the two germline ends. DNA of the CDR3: TGTGCCAGCAGCTTACGCGAGACGACCTACGAGCAGTACTTC. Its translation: CASSLRETTYEQYF.

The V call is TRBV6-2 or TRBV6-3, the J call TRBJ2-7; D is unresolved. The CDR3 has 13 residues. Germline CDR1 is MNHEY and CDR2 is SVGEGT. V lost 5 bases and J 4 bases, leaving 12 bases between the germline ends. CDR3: CASSTRLVYEQYF. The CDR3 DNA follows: TGTGCCAGCAGTACGAGGCTGGTTTACGAGCAGTACTTC.